These 15 T cell receptor beta chains were sequenced from one sample in a study of Ad26.COV2.S vaccination and SARS-CoV-2 variants. The treatment was: roughly 19 received Ad26.COV2.S at low or high dose, single or two shots; 5 received placebo; per-sample allocation not given. Sampling was performed 63 days after the first vaccine or placebo injection. Clones were sequenced by immunoSEQ multiplex PCR, and TCRdb holds only the in-frame ones, with some missing. The sample holds roughly 500,000 clones, approximately 92% seen once. Sequencing used peripheral blood, obtained in a trial of Ad26.COV2.S vaccine versus placebo. The receptors shown here come from a person between 18 and 59 years old who received the Ad26.COV2.S COVID-19 vaccine or a placebo.

The J gene is TRBJ2-3, the V gene TRBV4-3; TRBD2 matches at 11 bases. The junction had 7 bases not matched to a gene; V was cut back by 1 base and J by 1 base. Per the germline V gene, CDR1 is LGHNA and CDR2 is YSLEER. The CDR3 runs to 18 residues. DNA of the CDR3: TGCGCCAGCAGCCAAGGCCCCATACTAGCGGGAGGCACAGATACGCAGTATTTT. It yields the protein CASSQGPILAGGTDTQYF.

This chain joins TRBV27 and TRBJ1-1, with a possible D match to TRBD1 (6 bases). The CDR3 has 13 residues. Germline CDR1 reads MNHEY; CDR2 reads SMNVEV (reference sequence). V was cut by 5 bases and J by 6 bases, with 13 bases left in between. The CDR3 loop is CASSVRQDAEAFF. DNA for the CDR3: TGTGCCAGCAGTGTCAGACAGGACGCTGAAGCTTTCTTT.

The chain couples TRBV12-3 or TRBV12-4 to TRBJ1-2, with D hard to call. The CDR3 contains 11 residues. V shed 9 bases and J shed 7 bases, with 12 bases lying between them. The CDR3 nucleotides read TGTGCCAGTCGGGGTGGCGGTGGCTACACCTTC. The encoded protein is CASRGGGGYTF.

The rearrangement joins TRBV3-1 (or the pseudogene TRBV3-2) to TRBJ2-3, with D uncertain. CDR3 size: 13 residues. Germline CDR1 is LGHDT and CDR2 is YNNKEL (reference sequence). V was clipped by 2 bases and J by 2 bases, with 5 bases between them. The CDR3 is CASSQLNTDTQYF. Written as DNA, the CDR3 is TGTGCCAGCAGCCAACTGAACACAGATACGCAGTATTTT.

The rearrangement links TRBV6-5 to TRBJ1-6, with TRBD1 identical over 9 bases. V lost 5 bases, J lost 10 bases, and 6 bases stayed unmatched. Germline V gene lookup returns CDR1 MNHEY and CDR2 SVGAGI. The CDR3 has 14 amino acids. As DNA, the CDR3 is TGTGCCAGCAGTCCCACAGGGGGCGAATCACCCCTCCACTTT. Amino acids: CASSPTGGESPLHF.

Here the CDR3 reads CASSDRRETYGYTF. The CDR3 bases are TGTGCCAGCAGTGACCGCCGAGAAACCTATGGCTACACCTTC. The chain uses TRBV2 and TRBJ1-2, with unresolved D. Trimming took off 3 bases at V and 4 bases at J, with 12 bases between the two ends. The CDR3 contains 14 residues. Germline V gene data show CDR1 as SNHLY and CDR2 as FYNNEI.

This clone was observed a single time. The chain combines TRBV28 with TRBJ1-2, with no clear D. This CDR3 spans 13 amino acids. Germline CDR1 is MDHEN and CDR2 is SYDVKM. Trimming removed 6 bases at V and 5 bases at J, with 13 bases between. DNA of the CDR3: TGTGCCAGCAGGACCACAGAGTTATATGGCTACACCTTC. Translated: CASRTTELYGYTF.

This rearrangement joins TRBV7-9 to TRBJ2-1; 9 nucleotides match TRBD2. Germline CDR1 and CDR2: SEHNR and FQNEAQ (reference sequence). The CDR3 extends over 15 amino acids. V lost 4 bases, J lost 1 base, and 2 bases stayed unmatched. The CDR3 spells CASSSLAGSYNEQFF. CDR3 in DNA: TGTGCCAGCAGCTCGCTAGCGGGATCCTACAATGAGCAGTTCTTC.

The chain couples TRBV7-2 to TRBJ2-1; D gene ambiguous. The CDR3 loop spans 13 amino acids. CDR1 SGHTA and CDR2 FQGNSA come from the germline V gene. V lost 3 bases and J 5 bases, leaving 8 bases between the germline ends. CDR3 loop: CASSFGPDNEQFF. CDR3 DNA sequence: TGTGCCAGCAGCTTCGGGCCTGACAATGAGCAGTTCTTC. Based on the CDR3 plus reference TRBV7-2 and TRBJ2-1, the full variable domain is GAGVSQSPSNKVTEKGKDVELRCDPISGHTALYWYRQSLGQGLEFLIYFQGNSAPDKSGLPSDRFSAERTGGSVSTLTIQRTQQEDSAVYLCASSFGPDNEQFFGPGTRLTVL.

The gene calls are TRBV7-2 and TRBJ2-5, with TRBD2 matching 11 bases. This CDR3 has 17 residues. The V segment lost 5 bases and the J segment 7 bases; nucleotides outside the gene matches: 15. Germline V CDR1 and CDR2: SGHTA, FQGNSA. CDR3: CASSPHLSGGATGTQYF. CDR3 coding DNA: TGTGCCAGCAGCCCACACCTTAGCGGGGGGGCTACGGGGACCCAGTACTTC.

Concerning this clone itself: Different DNA sequences within this sample yield the same CDR3. The chain couples TRBV2 to TRBJ1-1, with 9 bases lining up with TRBD1. Trimming removed 6 bases from V and 4 bases from J; junction bases left unmatched: 9. Germline loops: CDR1 SNHLY, CDR2 FYNNEI. CDR3 length equals 15 residues. This CDR3 reads CASSATGGAGTEAFF. CDR3 DNA sequence: TGTGCCAGCAGCGCAACAGGGGGCGCGGGCACTGAAGCTTTCTTT.

On this clone itself: Other nucleotide sequences in the sample specify the same CDR3. This chain joins TRBV29-1 and TRBJ2-5; 9 bases fit TRBD2. Germline CDR1 reads SQVTM; CDR2 reads ANQGSEA. The trim removed 4 bases at V and 3 bases at J, leaving 0 bases unmatched. The CDR3 totals 12 residues. CDR3 coding DNA: TGCAGCGTTGTAGCGGGGGAAGAGACCCAGTACTTC. It specifies CSVVAGEETQYF.

The chain is built from TRBV2 and TRBJ2-7; no clear D gene. Trimming left V 2 bases short and J 4 bases short, with 9 bases between. CDR1 and CDR2 (germline): SNHLY, FYNNEI. The CDR3 consists of 13 residues. CDR3 region: CASSESVGYEQYF. CDR3 DNA: TGTGCCAGCAGTGAATCCGTAGGATACGAGCAGTACTTC.

This clone was counted at least ten times. The chain has TRBV1 and TRBJ2-7; TRBD2, the table's D call, was not compared with the DNA. TRBV1 represents a pseudogene. The CDR3 runs to 15 residues. CDR3 sequence: CTSRLGLGSSYEQYV. The DNA for the CDR3 is TGCACCAGCAGACTCGGACTAGGAAGCTCCTACGAGCAGTACGTC.

This clone occurred once. The chain is built from TRBV5-4 and TRBJ2-1; tentatively, D is TRBD1 (6 bases). Per germline, CDR1 SGHNT and CDR2 YYREEE (reference sequence). The CDR3 totals 14 residues. Trimming cost V 6 bases and J 3 bases, with 13 bases left between them. The DNA of the CDR3 is TGTGCCAGCACCCAAGGACAGAGCTACAATGAGCAGTTCTTC. This encodes CASTQGQSYNEQFF.